This T cell receptor (beta chain) stems from a study of blood T cell repertoires in COVID-19. Germline lookup yields CDR1 SGHVT and CDR2 SQSDAQ. CDR3 length: 16 residues. The ends lost 6 bases at V and 4 bases at J; junction bases unmatched: 15. TCRdb's table, derived via immunoSEQ multiplex PCR, lists solely in-frame clones and lacks some. The sample has about 54,000 clones; about 85% are singletons. The sequenced sample consisted of peripheral blood. The clonotype originates from a man aged 35 to 55 with active COVID-19. The chain uses TRBV7-4 and TRBJ2-7; 7 bases line up with TRBD1. This CDR3 reads CASSYDRAPSPYEQYF. CDR3 nucleotides: TGTGCCAGCAGTTATGACAGGGCCCCATCCCCTTACGAGCAGTACTTC.